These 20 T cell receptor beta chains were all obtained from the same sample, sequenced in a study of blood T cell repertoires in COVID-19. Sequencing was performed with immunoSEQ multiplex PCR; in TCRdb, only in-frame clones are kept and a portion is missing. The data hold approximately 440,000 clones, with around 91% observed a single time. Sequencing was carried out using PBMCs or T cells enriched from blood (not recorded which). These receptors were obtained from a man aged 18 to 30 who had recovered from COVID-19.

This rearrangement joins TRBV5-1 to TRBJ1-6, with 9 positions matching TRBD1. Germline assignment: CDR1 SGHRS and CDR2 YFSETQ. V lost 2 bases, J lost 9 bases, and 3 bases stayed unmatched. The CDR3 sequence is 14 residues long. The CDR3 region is CASSLGQGFSPLHF. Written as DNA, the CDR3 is TGCGCCAGCAGCTTAGGACAGGGGTTTTCACCCCTCCACTTT.

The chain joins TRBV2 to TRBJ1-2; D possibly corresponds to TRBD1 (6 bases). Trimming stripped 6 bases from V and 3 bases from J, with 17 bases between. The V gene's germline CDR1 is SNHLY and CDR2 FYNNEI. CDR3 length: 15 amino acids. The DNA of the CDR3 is TGTGCCAGCAGACCCGGACAGACTCGCGACTATGGCTACACCTTC. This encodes CASRPGQTRDYGYTF.

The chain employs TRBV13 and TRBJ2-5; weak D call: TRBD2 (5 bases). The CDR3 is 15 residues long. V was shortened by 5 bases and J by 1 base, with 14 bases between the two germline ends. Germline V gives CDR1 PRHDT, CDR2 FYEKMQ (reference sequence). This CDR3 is CASSPEVASQETQYF. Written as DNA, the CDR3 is TGTGCCAGCAGCCCCGAGGTAGCGAGCCAAGAGACCCAGTACTTC.

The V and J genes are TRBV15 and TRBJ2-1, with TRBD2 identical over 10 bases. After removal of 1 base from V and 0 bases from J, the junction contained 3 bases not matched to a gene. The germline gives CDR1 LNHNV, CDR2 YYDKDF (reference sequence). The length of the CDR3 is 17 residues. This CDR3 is CATSRVASGSSYNEQFF. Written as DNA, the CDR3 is TGTGCCACCAGCAGAGTGGCTAGCGGGAGCTCCTACAATGAGCAGTTCTTC.

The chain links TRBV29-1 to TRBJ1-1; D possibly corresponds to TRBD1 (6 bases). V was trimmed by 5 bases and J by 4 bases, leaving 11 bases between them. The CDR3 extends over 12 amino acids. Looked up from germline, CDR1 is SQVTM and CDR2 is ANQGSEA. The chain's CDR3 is CSVTGIGTEAFF. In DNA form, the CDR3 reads TGCAGCGTTACAGGGATCGGCACTGAAGCTTTCTTT.

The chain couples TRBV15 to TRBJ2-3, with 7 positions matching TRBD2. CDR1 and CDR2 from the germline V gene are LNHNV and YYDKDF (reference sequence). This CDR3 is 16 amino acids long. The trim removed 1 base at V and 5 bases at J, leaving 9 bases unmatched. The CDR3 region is CATSRAVAGVRDTQYF. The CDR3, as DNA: TGTGCCACCAGCAGAGCCGTTGCGGGAGTAAGAGATACGCAGTATTTT.

This CDR3 reads CASSLRRQENTGELFF. DNA for the CDR3: TGTGCCAGCAGCCTCCGAAGACAAGAGAACACCGGGGAGCTGTTTTTT. The V and J genes are TRBV3-1 (or the pseudogene TRBV3-2) and TRBJ2-2; D remains ambiguous. V lost 4 bases, J lost 1 base, and 13 bases lay in between. This CDR3 contains 16 residues. Germline CDR1 reads LGHDT; CDR2 reads YNNKEL (reference sequence).

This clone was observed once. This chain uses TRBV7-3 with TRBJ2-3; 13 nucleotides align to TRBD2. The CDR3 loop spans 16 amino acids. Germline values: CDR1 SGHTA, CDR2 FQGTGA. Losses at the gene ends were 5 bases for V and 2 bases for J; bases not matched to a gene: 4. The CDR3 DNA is TGTGCCAGCAGCCCGGGACTAGCGGGATCCACAGATACGCAGTATTTT. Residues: CASSPGLAGSTDTQYF.

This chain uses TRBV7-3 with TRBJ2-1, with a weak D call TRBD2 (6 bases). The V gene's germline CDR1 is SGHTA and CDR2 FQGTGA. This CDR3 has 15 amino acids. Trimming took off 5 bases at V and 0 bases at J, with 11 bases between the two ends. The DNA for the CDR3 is TGTGCCAGCAGCCCGGGACTCAGCTCCTACAATGAGCAGTTCTTC. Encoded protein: CASSPGLSSYNEQFF.

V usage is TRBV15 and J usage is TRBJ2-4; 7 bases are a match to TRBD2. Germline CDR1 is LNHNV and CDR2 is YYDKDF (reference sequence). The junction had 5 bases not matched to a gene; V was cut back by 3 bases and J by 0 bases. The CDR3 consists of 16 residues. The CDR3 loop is CATSRGGELAKNIQYF. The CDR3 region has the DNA TGTGCCACCAGCAGGGGGGGGGAGCTAGCCAAAAACATTCAGTACTTC.

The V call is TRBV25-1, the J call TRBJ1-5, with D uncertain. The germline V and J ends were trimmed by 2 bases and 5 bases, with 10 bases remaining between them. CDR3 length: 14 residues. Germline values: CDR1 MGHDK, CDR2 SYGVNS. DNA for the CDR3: TGTGCCAGCAGTGAAGGGAGTGGGTATCAGCCCCAGCATTTT. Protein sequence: CASSEGSGYQPQHF. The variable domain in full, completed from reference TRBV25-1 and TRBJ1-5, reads EADIYQTPRYLVIGTGKKITLECSQTMGHDKMYWYQQDPGMELHLIHYSYGVNSTEKGDLSSESTVSRIRTEHFPLTLESARPSHTSQYLCASSEGSGYQPQHFGDGTRLSIL.

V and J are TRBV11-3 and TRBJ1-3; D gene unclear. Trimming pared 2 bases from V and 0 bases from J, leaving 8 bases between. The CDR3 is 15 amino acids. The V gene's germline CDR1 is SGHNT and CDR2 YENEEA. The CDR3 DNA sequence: TGTGCCAGCAGCTTATACAGCAGCTCTGGAAACACCATATATTTT. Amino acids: CASSLYSSSGNTIYF.

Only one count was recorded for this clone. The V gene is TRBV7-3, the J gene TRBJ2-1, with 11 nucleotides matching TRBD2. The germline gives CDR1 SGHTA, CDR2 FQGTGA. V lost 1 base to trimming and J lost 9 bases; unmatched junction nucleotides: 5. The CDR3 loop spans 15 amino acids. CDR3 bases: TGTGCCAGCAGCTTAAGTAGCGGGAGGGCCGGTGAGCAGTTCTTC. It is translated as CASSLSSGRAGEQFF. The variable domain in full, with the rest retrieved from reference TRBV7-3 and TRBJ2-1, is GAGVSQTPSNKVTEKGKYVELRCDPISGHTALYWYRQSLGQGPEFLIYFQGTGAADDSGLPNDRFFAVRPEGSVSTLKIQRTERGDSAVYLCASSLSSGRAGEQFFGPGTRLTVL.

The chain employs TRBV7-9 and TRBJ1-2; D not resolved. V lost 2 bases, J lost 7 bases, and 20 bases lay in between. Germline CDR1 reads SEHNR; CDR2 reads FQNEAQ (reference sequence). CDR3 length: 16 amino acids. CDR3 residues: CASSLMAPRTPGGYTF. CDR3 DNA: TGTGCCAGCAGCTTAATGGCACCTCGGACTCCTGGTGGCTACACCTTC.

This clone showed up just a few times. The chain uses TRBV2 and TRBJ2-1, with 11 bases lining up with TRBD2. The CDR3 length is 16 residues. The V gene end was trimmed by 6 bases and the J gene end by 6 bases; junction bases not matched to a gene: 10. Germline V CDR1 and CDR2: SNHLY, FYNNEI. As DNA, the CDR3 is TGTGCCAGCAGGGAACGCCGCGGACTAGCGGGCAATGAGCAGTTCTTC. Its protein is CASRERRGLAGNEQFF.

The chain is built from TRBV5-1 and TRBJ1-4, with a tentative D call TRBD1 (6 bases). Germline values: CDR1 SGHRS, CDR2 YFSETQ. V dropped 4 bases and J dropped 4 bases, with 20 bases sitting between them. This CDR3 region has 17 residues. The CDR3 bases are TGCGCCAGCAGCATTTCAGGGGTCTCGCAGGGTAATGAAAAACTGTTTTTT. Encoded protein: CASSISGVSQGNEKLFF.

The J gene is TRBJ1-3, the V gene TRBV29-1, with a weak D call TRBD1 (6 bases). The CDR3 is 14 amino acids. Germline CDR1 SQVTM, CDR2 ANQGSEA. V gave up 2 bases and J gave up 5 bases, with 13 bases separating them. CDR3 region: CSVEIADRRNTIYF. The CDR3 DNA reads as TGCAGCGTTGAAATCGCGGACAGACGAAACACCATATATTTT.

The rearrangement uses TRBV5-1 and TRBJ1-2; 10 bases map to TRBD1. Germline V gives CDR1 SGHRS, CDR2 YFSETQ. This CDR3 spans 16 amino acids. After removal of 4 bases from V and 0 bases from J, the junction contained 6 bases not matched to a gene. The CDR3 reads CASSTGTGEANYGYTF. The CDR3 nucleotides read TGCGCCAGCAGCACCGGGACAGGGGAAGCTAACTATGGCTACACCTTC.

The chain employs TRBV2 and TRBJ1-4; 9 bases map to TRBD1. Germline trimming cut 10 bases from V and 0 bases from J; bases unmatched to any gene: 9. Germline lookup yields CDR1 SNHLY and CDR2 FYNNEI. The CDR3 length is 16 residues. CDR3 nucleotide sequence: TGTGCCACCCGGGACAGGGCCCTGCCAACTAATGAAAAACTGTTTTTT. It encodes CATRDRALPTNEKLFF.

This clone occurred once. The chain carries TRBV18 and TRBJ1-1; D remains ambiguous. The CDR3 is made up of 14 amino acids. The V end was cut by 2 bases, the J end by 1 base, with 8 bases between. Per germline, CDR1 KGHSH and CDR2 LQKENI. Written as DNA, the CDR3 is TGTGCCAGCTCACCAAGCGGAACGAACACTGAAGCTTTCTTT. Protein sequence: CASSPSGTNTEAFF.